The present entry profiles one T cell receptor beta chain with its context. The data derive from a study of lymphopenia after photon versus proton radiotherapy. V trimming: 2 bases; J trimming: 5 bases; junction bases outside the gene matches: 19. The CDR3 has 20 residues. Germline loops: CDR1 MDHEN, CDR2 SYDVKM. Assay: immunoSEQ multiplex PCR; the TCRdb copy retains only in-frame clones and omits some. Of 20,000 to 25,000 clones in the sample, around 90% were seen once. The TCR originated in a woman aged 70 to 79 with pancreatic cancer. Some clones in this sample may be carry-over from other donors' samples. The input for sequencing was peripheral blood, taken from a patient treated with proton-based radiotherapy. This rearrangement joins TRBV28 to TRBJ2-5, with TRBD2 identical over 11 bases. The CDR3: CASSLPLLAGDKSIGETQYF. In DNA, the CDR3 is TGTGCCAGCAGTTTACCCCTACTAGCGGGAGATAAATCGATAGGCGAGACCCAGTACTTC.